The rows below give T cell receptor beta chains drawn from one sample of a study of long-term antiretroviral therapy in people with HIV. Measured with immunoSEQ multiplex PCR; TCRdb has only the in-frame clones, and not every one. Of 35,000 or so clones in the sample, about 74% were seen once. Sequencing used unsorted PBMCs, obtained 2 years after starting antiretroviral therapy. The receptors here all came from a woman aged 45 to 65 with HIV. Both conserved end residues are part of each CDR3. Size tells how often a clone was seen (once, few, many) or the class of an expanded clone, and some rows leave it out.

size,V,J,CDR3
.,TRBV28,TRBJ2-3,CASRVLLTDTQYF
.,TRBV5-1,TRBJ1-2,CASSLGQPNYGYTF
few,TRBV7-3,TRBJ2-1,CASSLSPGNEQFF
.,TRBV7-3,TRBJ1-1,CASSYAGPTTEAFF
.,TRBV18,TRBJ1-5,CASSPEQGYQPQHF
.,TRBV5-8,TRBJ1-2,CASSFHYRGNYGYTF
.,TRBV9,TRBJ1-1,CASSAARGGNTEAFF
.,TRBV25-1,TRBJ2-3,CASSRTSSTDTQYF
.,TRBV4-1,TRBJ1-1,CASSQEGEGIEAFF
.,TRBV5-6,TRBJ2-4,CASSFRTGVAKNIQYF
.,TRBV7-8,TRBJ1-3,CASSESGGSAGNTIYF